One and the same sample provided the 30 T cell receptor beta chains below, sequenced in a study of vaccination and CD4 T cells after COVID-19 (dated 2022 in TCRdb). Sample treatment or condition, as interpreted from the label and publication: approximately 11-day PBMC culture with coronavirus spike peptide pools or control peptides (ViraFEST assay). Their antigens remain unidentified. The library was prepared using PCR. TCRdb lists the instrument as Illumina iSeq 100. At the Johns Hopkins FTIC core, DNA from the cultured CD4+ T cells underwent TCR sequencing with the Oncomine TCR Beta short-read assay. In-frame beta chains were kept once TCRdb had trimmed the public reads at Q25 with fastp and called clones with MiXCR. Duplicate CDR3 protein sequences are folded into a single record with the most common DNA and genes. The sample records 9,500 to 13,000 distinct CDR3 sequences, around 60% of which are singletons. 26% of the sample goes to the ten largest clones.

Sample: CD4+ T cells from blood, cultured in vitro, taken before SARS-CoV-2 vaccination. The receptors originated from a human donor who had recovered from COVID-19.

V is TRBV7-9 and J is TRBJ1-1; D is ambiguous. Per germline, CDR1 SEHNR and CDR2 FQNEAQ (reference sequence). CDR3 length equals 16 residues. V lost 5 bases to trimming and J lost 0 bases, with 16 bases between them. The CDR3 DNA follows: TGTGCCAGCAGCCCGTCGCGGGCAGCCATGAACACTGAAGCTTTCTTT. This codes for CASSPSRAAMNTEAFF.

Only a few counts were recorded for this clonotype. The J gene is TRBJ1-5, the V gene TRBV6-2 or TRBV6-3, with a weak D call TRBD1 (6 bases). Trimming removed 6 bases from V and 1 base from J, with 13 bases in between. Germline V gene data show CDR1 as MNHEY and CDR2 as SVGEGT. This CDR3 is 15 amino acids long. The CDR3 nucleotides are TGTGCCAGCAGCCGTGGACAGCTAAGCAATCAGCCCCAGCATTTT. Amino acid sequence: CASSRGQLSNQPQHF.

This clonotype was detected only a few times. This sequence joins TRBV7-3 and TRBJ2-1; TRBD2 matches 11 bases. The CDR3 spans 15 residues. Germline values: CDR1 SGHTA, CDR2 FQGTGA. The trim removed 6 bases at V and 4 bases at J, leaving 5 bases unmatched. CDR3 sequence reads: CASSLGLAGYNEQFF. DNA for the CDR3: TGTGCCAGCAGTCTCGGACTAGCGGGTTACAATGAGCAGTTCTTC.

This rearrangement joins TRBV6-2 or TRBV6-3 to TRBJ2-1; no reliable D call. Germline V lookup: CDR1 MNHEY, CDR2 SVGEGT. Trimming removed 0 bases from V and 9 bases from J, with 18 bases in between. There are 16 residues in the CDR3. CDR3 sequence: CASSYSLGRRLSEQFF. The CDR3 DNA reads TGTGCCAGCAGTTACTCGTTGGGCAGACGGCTGAGTGAGCAGTTCTTC.

This chain uses TRBV30 with TRBJ1-6; D gene unclear. Between the trimmed V and J ends, which lost 4 bases and 7 bases, there was a span of 8 bases. The CDR3 is made up of 12 amino acids. Germline values: CDR1 GTSNPN, CDR2 SVGIG (reference sequence). CDR3 sequence: CAWIADNSPLHF. CDR3 in DNA: TGTGCCTGGATCGCGGACAATTCACCCCTCCACTTT.

This clonotype occurred once. The missing conserved phenylalanine or tryptophan at the end of this CDR3 makes a read error likely. The V and J genes are TRBV7-2 and TRBJ2-1, with 12 bases that match TRBD2. This CDR3 spans 15 amino acids. CDR1 is SGHTA and CDR2 is FQGNSA in the germline V gene. With 6 bases clipped from V and 7 bases from J, the junction kept 7 bases outside the gene matches. CDR3 coding DNA: TGTGCCAGCAGTGCTACTAGCGGGAGGTTTAATGAGCAGTTCTCC. Encoded protein: CASSATSGRFNEQFS.

The rearrangement links TRBV5-1 to TRBJ1-2; TRBD1 matches at 7 bases. The CDR3 spans 15 residues. The V gene end was trimmed by 0 bases and the J gene end by 1 base; junction bases not matched to a gene: 3. Germline CDR1 is SGHRS and CDR2 is YFSETQ. Here the CDR3 reads CASSLGDSINYGYTF. CDR3 in DNA: TGCGCCAGCAGCTTGGGGGACAGCATTAACTATGGCTACACCTTC.

This chain links TRBV28 with TRBJ1-2; D perhaps matches TRBD1 (5 bases). The CDR3 runs 13 residues. Per the germline V gene, CDR1 is MDHEN and CDR2 is SYDVKM. V lost 10 bases and J 0 bases, leaving 12 bases between the germline ends. CDR3 sequence reads: CATWDGSNYGYTF. The DNA for the CDR3 is TGTGCCACCTGGGACGGATCTAACTATGGCTACACCTTC.

The chain joins TRBV6-5 to TRBJ2-7; D not certain. Trimming removed 2 bases at V and 3 bases at J, with 8 bases between. From germline, CDR1 is MNHEY and CDR2 SVGAGI. The CDR3 length is 13 residues. The CDR3 region is CASSYSGSYEQYF. The CDR3 nucleotides read TGTGCCAGCAGTTACAGTGGTAGCTACGAGCAGTACTTC.

This clonotype was seen a few times. Its ends do not fully match the called genes, so a read error is possible. The rearrangement uses TRBV6-1 and TRBJ1-5; D is unresolved. Per germline, CDR1 MNHNS and CDR2 SASEGT. The CDR3 is 15 amino acids. The CDR3 region is CASSRPFDSSQPQHF. CDR3 bases: TGTGCCAGCAGCCGCCCCTTCGATAGCAGTCAGCCCCAGCATTTT.

This chain links TRBV20-1 with TRBJ2-1, with 8 bases aligning to TRBD2. The CDR3 totals 18 residues. Germline V gives CDR1 DFQATT, CDR2 SNEGSKA (reference sequence). Trimming cost V 0 bases and J 4 bases; bases outside gene matches: 14. The CDR3 nucleotides are TGCAGTGCTAGAGACACTAGCGGCACAACTCTAGGGTACAATGAGCAGTTCTTC. Translation gives CSARDTSGTTLGYNEQFF.

The chain employs TRBV28 and TRBJ1-4; TRBD1 agrees at 9 bases. The CDR3 runs to 14 residues. The germline V gene encodes CDR1 MDHEN and CDR2 SYDVKM. The trim removed 2 bases at V and 6 bases at J, leaving 1 base unmatched. CDR3 region: CASSLRQGDEKLFF. The DNA of the CDR3 is TGTGCCAGCAGTTTACGACAGGGGGATGAAAAACTGTTTTTT.

V and J are TRBV4-2 and TRBJ1-1, with 8 bases fitting TRBD1. CDR3 size: 16 residues. Trimming cost V 1 base and J 6 bases; bases outside gene matches: 10. The germline V gene has CDR1 LGHNA and CDR2 YNFKEQ. The CDR3 region is CASSQVPLTGGAEAFF. Here the CDR3 DNA reads TGTGCCAGCAGCCAAGTTCCGCTAACAGGGGGAGCTGAAGCTTTCTTT.

Only a few counts were recorded for this clonotype. The gene calls are TRBV28 and TRBJ1-2; no clear D. Germline CDR1 MDHEN, CDR2 SYDVKM. The CDR3 is made up of 14 amino acids. Trimming stripped 1 base from V and 8 bases from J, with 14 bases between. The CDR3 protein is CASSLYSAGVGYTF. CDR3 DNA: TGTGCCAGCAGTTTATATAGCGCTGGGGTCGGCTACACCTTC.

CDR3 protein: CASSLRGGAGSISYEQYF. The CDR3 bases are TGTGCCAGCAGCCTACGTGGGGGGGCAGGGTCGATTTCCTACGAGCAGTACTTC. This chain uses TRBV12-3 or TRBV12-4 with TRBJ2-7, with a weak D call TRBD2 (7 bases). The ends were cut back, 6 bases at V and 1 base at J, with 25 bases in the middle. The CDR3 runs 18 residues.

The chain recombines TRBV24-1 with TRBJ2-5, with D maybe TRBD2 (5 bases). This CDR3 has 15 residues. CDR1 is KGHDR, CDR2 SFDVKD, per germline. Trimming took 5 bases from V and 3 from J, leaving 15 bases between them. The CDR3 DNA follows: TGTGCCACCAGTGGTTCACGGACTCGGAAAGAGACCCAGTACTTC. Residues: CATSGSRTRKETQYF.

The chain employs TRBV29-1 and TRBJ2-7; 10 bases match TRBD1. Trimming removed 6 bases from V and 2 bases from J; junction bases left unmatched: 7. Germline values: CDR1 SQVTM, CDR2 ANQGSEA. There are 14 residues in the CDR3. The CDR3 bases are TGCAGCGTATTTCCGGGACAGGGGACCTACGAGCAGTACTTC. This sequence encodes CSVFPGQGTYEQYF.

The chain carries TRBV6-5 and TRBJ1-1; TRBD1 might be the D (6 bases). Germline CDR1 and CDR2: MNHEY and SVGAGI. Trimming removed 2 bases at V and 1 base at J, with 8 bases between. This CDR3 is 14 amino acids long. CDR3 DNA: TGTGCCAGCAGTTACAGCAGGGGGAACACTGAAGCTTTCTTT. Translation gives CASSYSRGNTEAFF.

The chain has TRBV7-9 and TRBJ1-1; 9 nucleotides agree with TRBD1. Germline CDR1 is SEHNR and CDR2 is FQNEAQ (reference sequence). The CDR3 length is 14 residues. The V and J ends lost 1 base and 6 bases, in that order; junction bases with no gene match: 3. CDR3 in DNA: TGTGCCAGCAGCTTAGTTACAGGGGGCTCTGAAGCTTTCTTT. Protein: CASSLVTGGSEAFF.

The V gene is TRBV12-3 or TRBV12-4, the J gene TRBJ1-6; a possible D gene is TRBD1 (5 bases). The CDR3 is made up of 15 amino acids. V was clipped by 1 base and J by 7 bases, with 11 bases between them. The CDR3 DNA reads as TGTGCCAGCAGTTTAGTCCCAGGGCGGAATTCACCCCTCCACTTT. Translated: CASSLVPGRNSPLHF.

This CDR3 is CASSGTPTSTEQFF. The CDR3 DNA is TGTGCCAGCAGTGGTACCCCCACTAGCACTGAGCAGTTCTTC. This chain uses TRBV6-4 with TRBJ2-1, with D tentatively TRBD2 (6 bases). The V end was cut by 4 bases, the J end by 9 bases, with 16 bases between. This CDR3 has 14 residues. Germline CDR1 MRHNA, CDR2 SNTAGT.

The chain recombines TRBV5-4 with TRBJ1-5, with D tentatively TRBD1 (6 bases). CDR1 and CDR2 from the germline V gene are SGHNT and YYREEE (reference sequence). The CDR3 is 16 amino acids. Trimming left V 1 base short and J 4 bases short, with 15 bases between. Written as DNA, the CDR3 is TGTGCCAGCAGCTTGCAGGGGCCAGGGCCTAATCAGCCCCAGCATTTT. As protein: CASSLQGPGPNQPQHF.

This clonotype has a handful of counts. The CDR3 loop is CASSEGVADTQYF. CDR3 sequence (DNA): TGTGCCAGCAGTGAAGGGGTAGCCGATACGCAGTATTTT. The rearrangement uses TRBV6-1 and TRBJ2-3; D uncertain. The CDR3 length is 13 residues. Deletions cut 1 base from V and 6 bases from J, with 8 bases between. The germline V gene has CDR1 MNHNS and CDR2 SASEGT.

V usage is TRBV5-1 and J usage is TRBJ1-2; D remains ambiguous. CDR3 length: 13 amino acids. Germline loops: CDR1 SGHRS, CDR2 YFSETQ. V was shortened by 3 bases and J by 5 bases, with 11 bases between the two germline ends. The CDR3 DNA is TGCGCCAGCAGCTCGACTAGCCCATATGGCTACACCTTC. Its translation is CASSSTSPYGYTF. Based on the CDR3 plus reference TRBV5-1 and TRBJ1-2, the full variable domain is KAGVTQTPRYLIKTRGQQVTLSCSPISGHRSVSWYQQTPGQGLQFLFEYFSETQRNKGNFPGRFSGRQFSNSRSEMNVSTLELGDSALYLCASSSTSPYGYTFGSGTRLTVV.

The gene calls are TRBV10-1 and TRBJ2-3; D possibly corresponds to TRBD2 (5 bases). The CDR3 sequence is 14 residues long. Germline CDR1 WNHNN, CDR2 SYGVQD (reference sequence). V lost 5 bases and J 2 bases, leaving 11 bases between the germline ends. CDR3 residues: CASSLTRDTDTQYF. In DNA, the CDR3 is TGCGCCAGCAGTTTGACTCGGGACACAGATACGCAGTATTTT.

The rearrangement joins TRBV5-4 to TRBJ2-2; 8 bases map to TRBD2. Per the germline V gene, CDR1 is SGHNT and CDR2 is YYREEE (reference sequence). V was clipped by 0 bases and J by 2 bases; unmatched bases: 3. This CDR3 has 16 residues. CDR3 sequence (DNA): TGTGCCAGCAGCTTGGGACTAGCGAGAAACACCGGGGAGCTGTTTTTT. Its protein product is CASSLGLARNTGELFF.

This chain links TRBV6-5 with TRBJ2-7, with D perhaps TRBD2 (5 bases). Trimming left V 1 base short and J 6 bases short, with 16 bases between. The germline V gene encodes CDR1 MNHEY and CDR2 SVGAGI. The CDR3 totals 15 residues. CDR3 sequence: CASSYYGRSRVEQYF. CDR3 bases: TGTGCCAGCAGTTACTATGGACGTTCGAGGGTCGAGCAGTACTTC.

The genes are TRBV2 and TRBJ2-2, with a possible D match to TRBD2 (6 bases). Germline values: CDR1 SNHLY, CDR2 FYNNEI. CDR3 length: 17 amino acids. V lost 6 bases and J lost 3, with 20 bases in between. Here the CDR3 DNA reads TGTGCCAGCAGCCCCTCCGGGAGTAGCGCCCACACCGGGGAGCTGTTTTTT. Its protein is CASSPSGSSAHTGELFF. Filled out from reference TRBV2 and TRBJ2-2, the complete variable domain reads EPEVTQTPSHQVTQMGQEVILRCVPISNHLYFYWYRQILGQKVEFLVSFYNNEISEKSEIFDDQFSVERPDGSNFTLKIRSTKLEDSAMYFCASSPSGSSAHTGELFFGEGSRLTVL.

The chain couples TRBV29-1 to TRBJ2-5; 7 bases are a match to TRBD2. CDR3 length: 13 amino acids. The V segment lost 7 bases and the J segment 9 bases; nucleotides outside the gene matches: 14. Germline loops: CDR1 SQVTM, CDR2 ANQGSEA. CDR3 residues: CSARDGLVVPQYF. In DNA form, the CDR3 reads TGCAGCGCTAGAGACGGACTAGTGGTCCCCCAGTACTTC.

The CDR3 loop is CASSDHVGQGVQPQHF. The CDR3 DNA follows: TGTGCCAGCAGTGACCATGTCGGACAGGGTGTCCAGCCCCAGCATTTT. This rearrangement joins TRBV6-1 to TRBJ1-5, with 8 nucleotides matching TRBD1. Per germline, CDR1 MNHNS and CDR2 SASEGT. The CDR3 covers 16 residues. V lost 3 bases and J lost 7; bases outside the gene matches: 11.